The sample holds a few counts of the clone carrying this T cell receptor (beta chain). This CDR3 is built from 16 residues. V lost 7 bases, J lost 9 bases, and 18 bases stayed unmatched. The authors extracted at least 5.5 micrograms of total RNA per sample. The data derive from a study of blood T cells in healthy people across ages. A sample-barcoded 5' primer and a J-beta primer mix were used in a second PCR of about 7 to 12 cycles. In TCRdb, the 5' RACE reads were re-called with MiXCR into one record per CDR3 protein. The table records hundreds of thousands of distinct CDR3 sequences, around 21% of them present only once.

The source of this sequence is a man aged 70-80 years in good health. Sequencing was done on a sample of blood. The J gene is TRBJ2-4, the V gene TRBV12-3 or TRBV12-4; 7 positions agree with TRBD2. The DNA of the CDR3 is TGTGCCAGCACCGTATCTTTGGAACCGGGAGGTGGCATTCAGTACTTC. Amino acid sequence: CASTVSLEPGGGIQYF.